Below are 19 T cell receptor beta chains sequenced from a single sample in a study of blood T cell repertoires in COVID-19. Assay: immunoSEQ multiplex PCR; the TCRdb copy retains only in-frame clones and omits some. The sample includes about 500,000 clones, approximately 89% of them seen just once. Sequencing used peripheral blood. These receptor sequences come from a man aged 18 to 35 with COVID-19, enrolled during active disease.

This clone was picked up one time. This CDR3 is also generated by other DNA sequences in the sample. V is TRBV19 and J is TRBJ2-3, with 7 bases fitting TRBD1. The V gene's germline CDR1 is LNHDA and CDR2 SQIVND (reference sequence). This CDR3 spans 14 amino acids. J gave up 1 base and V 6 bases, and 4 bases lay outside the gene matches. The CDR3 here is CASSRDRGTDTQYF. The CDR3 region has the DNA TGTGCCAGTAGCCGGGACAGAGGCACAGATACGCAGTATTTT.

The chain joins TRBV27 to TRBJ2-1; 7 bases match TRBD2. Unmatched junction bases numbered 7, after V lost 5 bases and J lost 12 bases. CDR3 length: 12 amino acids. Germline CDR1 reads MNHEY; CDR2 reads SMNVEV (reference sequence). Written as DNA, the CDR3 is TGTGCCAGCAGTCCAACGGGGGGTAGGCAGTTCTTC. This encodes CASSPTGGRQFF.

The chain employs TRBV7-9 and TRBJ2-6; D is possibly TRBD1 (7 bases). The CDR3 length is 18 residues. Trimming left V 4 bases short and J 2 bases short, with 18 bases between. Germline V CDR1 and CDR2: SEHNR, FQNEAQ (reference sequence). The CDR3 DNA reads TGTGCCAGCAGCTCTCGGGGGCACAGGGGACCTGGGGCCAACGTCCTGACTTTC. It is translated as CASSSRGHRGPGANVLTF.

This clone was observed a handful of times. The gene calls are TRBV7-8 and TRBJ2-3; 10 bases line up with TRBD2. The germline V gene encodes CDR1 SGHVS and CDR2 FQNEAQ. The CDR3 is made up of 17 amino acids. V trimming: 6 bases; J trimming: 5 bases; junction bases outside the gene matches: 14. In nucleotides, the CDR3 is TGTGCCAGCAGTAAAGGGTGGCTAGCGGGAGTCCAAGATACGCAGTATTTT. It is translated as CASSKGWLAGVQDTQYF.

The chain links TRBV6-5 to TRBJ1-2, with no clear D. This CDR3 has 13 amino acids. V lost 6 bases to trimming and J lost 0 bases, with 8 bases between them. Germline V CDR1 and CDR2: MNHEY, SVGAGI. The CDR3 nucleotides read TGTGCCAGCAGCATCGAGGCTAACTATGGCTACACCTTC. This translates into CASSIEANYGYTF.

A remark on this clone: Its ends do not fully match the called genes, so a read error is possible. The V gene is TRBV7-3, the J gene TRBJ2-7, with 8 positions matching TRBD2. Germline V gene sequence: CDR1 SGHTA, CDR2 FQGTGA. CDR3 length equals 15 residues. Here the CDR3 reads CASSLSPGTSYAQYF. CDR3 nucleotides: TGTGCCAGCAGCCTATCCCCCGGGACTAGTTACGCGCAGTACTTC.

This clone has a handful of counts. CDR3 sequence reads: CASRGGRLNEQFF. As DNA, the CDR3 is TGTGCCAGCAGGGGGGGAAGGCTCAATGAGCAGTTCTTC. V and J are TRBV12-3 or TRBV12-4 and TRBJ2-1; D might be TRBD2 (6 bases). CDR3 length equals 13 residues. V lost 6 bases and J lost 6, with 12 bases in between.

The V call is TRBV5-1, the J call TRBJ1-2; D not resolved. The CDR3 totals 13 residues. CDR1 and CDR2 (germline): SGHRS, YFSETQ. V lost 0 bases, J lost 7 bases, and 10 bases lay in between. The CDR3 DNA sequence: TGCGCCAGCAGCTTGGGACAACGTCGTGGCTACACCTTC. Its protein product is CASSLGQRRGYTF.

The rearrangement uses TRBV18 and TRBJ1-1; possibly TRBD1 for D (5 bases). The CDR3 contains 14 residues. Germline-derived CDR1 and CDR2 are KGHSH and LQKENI. The ends were cut back, 3 bases at V and 0 bases at J, with 8 bases in the middle. CDR3 in DNA: TGTGCCAGCTCACCGGGGGGTATGAACACTGAAGCTTTCTTT. This codes for CASSPGGMNTEAFF.

This sequence joins TRBV4-2 and TRBJ2-1; 7 nucleotides align to TRBD2. The CDR3 totals 16 residues. With 1 base clipped from V and 0 bases from J, the junction kept 3 bases outside the gene matches. From germline, CDR1 is LGHNA and CDR2 YNFKEQ. The CDR3 sequence: CASSQGLAVSYNEQFF. The CDR3 nucleotides are TGTGCCAGCAGCCAAGGGCTAGCGGTCTCCTACAATGAGCAGTTCTTC.

The V call is TRBV3-1 (or the pseudogene TRBV3-2), the J call TRBJ1-3, with D hard to call. The CDR3 consists of 14 residues. Germline V lookup: CDR1 LGHDT, CDR2 YNNKEL (reference sequence). V was cut by 4 bases and J by 2 bases, with 9 bases left in between. The CDR3 spells CASSPPGTGNTIYF. The DNA for the CDR3 is TGTGCCAGCAGCCCCCCGGGAACTGGAAACACCATATATTTT.

The chain carries TRBV9 and TRBJ2-7, with D perhaps TRBD2 (5 bases). This CDR3 spans 14 amino acids. The germline V gene encodes CDR1 SGDLS and CDR2 YYNGEE. V shed 3 bases and J shed 2 bases, with 12 bases lying between them. CDR3 region: CASSATPGAYEQYF. In nucleotides, the CDR3 is TGTGCCAGCAGCGCCACCCCCGGGGCCTACGAGCAGTACTTC. The full variable domain, its missing parts supplied by reference TRBV9 and TRBJ2-7, is DSGVTQTPKHLITATGQRVTLRCSPRSGDLSVYWYQQSLDQGLQFLIQYYNGEERAKGNILERFSAQQFPDLHSELNLSSLELGDSALYFCASSATPGAYEQYFGPGTRLTVT.

The J gene is TRBJ2-7, the V gene TRBV4-2; 8 nucleotides match TRBD2. CDR3 length: 16 residues. Germline V CDR1 and CDR2: LGHNA, YNFKEQ. The trim removed 1 base at V and 6 bases at J, leaving 11 bases unmatched. The CDR3 loop is CASSQVLADSLTEQYF. The DNA of the CDR3 is TGTGCCAGCAGCCAAGTACTAGCGGACAGTCTGACCGAGCAGTACTTC.

Note on this clone: The sample contains more than one DNA sequence encoding this CDR3. The rearrangement uses TRBV19 and TRBJ1-5, with D possibly TRBD1 on 5 matching bases. The CDR3 spans 14 residues. V lost 4 bases and J lost 1, with 8 bases in between. In germline, CDR1 is LNHDA, CDR2 SQIVND (reference sequence). CDR3 in amino acids: CASSTTGSNQPQHF. CDR3 DNA sequence: TGTGCCAGTAGTACCACAGGAAGCAATCAGCCCCAGCATTTT.

This clone was detected once. The chain uses TRBV7-8 and TRBJ2-5; 8 bases agree with TRBD1. Per the germline V gene, CDR1 is SGHVS and CDR2 is FQNEAQ. Trimming cost V 3 bases and J 5 bases; bases outside gene matches: 20. The CDR3 has 19 residues. CDR3 bases: TGTGCCAGCAGCTTTGACGAGGGCGCTAGGACAGGGCTAGTGGAGACCCAGTACTTC. Translated: CASSFDEGARTGLVETQYF.

The CDR3 sequence is CASSVLTDGYTF. The CDR3 DNA follows: TGTGCCAGCAGCGTACTTACAGATGGCTACACCTTC. The chain carries TRBV9 and TRBJ1-2; D remains ambiguous. The CDR3 covers 12 residues. V was cut by 1 base and J by 6 bases, with 7 bases left in between. Germline loops: CDR1 SGDLS, CDR2 YYNGEE.

This chain joins TRBV6-5 and TRBJ1-2; a possible D gene is TRBD1 (6 bases). The germline CDR1 and CDR2 sequences are MNHEY and SVGAGI. The CDR3 consists of 12 residues. V was clipped by 3 bases and J by 8 bases, with 10 bases between them. The DNA for the CDR3 is TGTGCCAGCAGTTATGGGGGCGTCGGCTACACCTTC. Its translation is CASSYGGVGYTF.

As concerns this clone: This CDR3 is also generated by other DNA sequences in the sample. V usage is TRBV2 and J usage is TRBJ1-6; 7 positions match TRBD1. The ends lost 4 bases at V and 8 bases at J; junction bases unmatched: 2. The germline gives CDR1 SNHLY, CDR2 FYNNEI. This CDR3 spans 13 amino acids. This CDR3 is CASSGQGDSPLHF. Here the CDR3 DNA reads TGTGCCAGCAGTGGACAGGGCGATTCACCCCTCCACTTT.

CDR3 sequence: CSASGETEAFF. The CDR3 DNA is TGCAGTGCTAGCGGGGAAACTGAAGCTTTCTTT. V usage is TRBV20-1 and J usage is TRBJ1-1, with D hard to call. The CDR3 runs to 11 residues. Trimming removed 3 bases at V and 5 bases at J, with 7 bases between. Germline V gene data show CDR1 as DFQATT and CDR2 as SNEGSKA (reference sequence).